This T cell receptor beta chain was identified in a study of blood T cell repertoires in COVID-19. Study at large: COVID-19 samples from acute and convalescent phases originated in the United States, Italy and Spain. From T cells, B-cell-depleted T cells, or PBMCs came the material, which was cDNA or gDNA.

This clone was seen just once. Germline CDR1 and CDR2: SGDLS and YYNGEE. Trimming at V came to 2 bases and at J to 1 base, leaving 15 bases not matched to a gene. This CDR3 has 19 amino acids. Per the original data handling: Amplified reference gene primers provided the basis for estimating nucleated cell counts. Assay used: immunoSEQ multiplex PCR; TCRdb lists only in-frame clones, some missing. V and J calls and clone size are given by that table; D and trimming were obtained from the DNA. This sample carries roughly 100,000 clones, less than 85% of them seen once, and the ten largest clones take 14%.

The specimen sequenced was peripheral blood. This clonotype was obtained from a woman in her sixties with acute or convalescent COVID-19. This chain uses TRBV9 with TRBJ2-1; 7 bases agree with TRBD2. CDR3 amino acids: CASSVGAYGGSDSYNEQFF. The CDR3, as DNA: TGTGCCAGCAGCGTTGGGGCATATGGCGGGAGTGATTCCTACAATGAGCAGTTCTTC.